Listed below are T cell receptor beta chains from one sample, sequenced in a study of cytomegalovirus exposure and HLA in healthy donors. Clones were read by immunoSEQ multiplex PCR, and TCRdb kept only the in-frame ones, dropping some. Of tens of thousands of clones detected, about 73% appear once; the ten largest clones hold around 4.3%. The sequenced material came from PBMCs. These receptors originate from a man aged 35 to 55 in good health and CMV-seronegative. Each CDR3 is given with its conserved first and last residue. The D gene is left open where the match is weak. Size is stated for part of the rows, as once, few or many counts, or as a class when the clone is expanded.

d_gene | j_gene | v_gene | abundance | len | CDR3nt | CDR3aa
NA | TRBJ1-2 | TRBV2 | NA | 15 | TGTGCCAGCAGTGACTCCCGACAGGAGCCCTATGGCTACACCTTC | CASSDSRQEPYGYTF
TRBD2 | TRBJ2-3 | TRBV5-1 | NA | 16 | TGCGCCAGCAGACCCGGGCAGCGGGAGGGGTTAGATACGCAGTATTTT | CASRPGQREGLDTQYF
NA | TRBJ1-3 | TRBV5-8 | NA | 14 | TGTGCCAGCAGCCCCGAGGGCTCTGGAAACACCATATATTTT | CASSPEGSGNTIYF
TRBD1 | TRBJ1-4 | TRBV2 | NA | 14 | TGTGCCAGCAGTCAGGGGGCGCTTGATGAAAAACTGTTTTTT | CASSQGALDEKLFF
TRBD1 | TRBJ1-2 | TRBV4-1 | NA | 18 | TGCGCCAGCAGCCAAGCTTTGCCTCAGGGGGCTGTTAACTATGGCTACACCTTC | CASSQALPQGAVNYGYTF
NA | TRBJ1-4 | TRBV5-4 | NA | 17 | TGTGCCAGCAGCCACCACCGAGTGGGGGGAGCGGAAGAAAAACTGTTTTTT | CASSHHRVGGAEEKLFF
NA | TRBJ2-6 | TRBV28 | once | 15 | TGTGCCAGCAGCCTAGGGGGCTCTGGGGCCAACGTCCTGACTTTC | CASSLGGSGANVLTF
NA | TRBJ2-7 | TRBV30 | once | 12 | TGTGCCTGGAGCAGGGGTGTGGACGAGCAGTACTTC | CAWSRGVDEQYF
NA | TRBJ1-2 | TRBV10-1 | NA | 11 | TGCGCCAGCAGTGACGGACAGAACTACACCTTC | CASSDGQNYTF
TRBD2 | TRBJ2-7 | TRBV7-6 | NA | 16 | TGTGCCAGCAGCATCCAAGTAGCGGGAGGGCCGGACGAGCAGTACTTC | CASSIQVAGGPDEQYF
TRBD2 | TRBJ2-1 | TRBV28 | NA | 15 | TGTGCCAGCATGAGGGCGGGAGTGGGCTACAATGAGCAGTTCTTC | CASMRAGVGYNEQFF
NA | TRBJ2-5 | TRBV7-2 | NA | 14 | TGTGCCAGCAACCATGCCATCCTACAAGAGACCCAGTACTTC | CASNHAILQETQYF
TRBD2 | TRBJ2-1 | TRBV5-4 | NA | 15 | TGTGCCAGCAGTTGGGACGCGGCGGGAGTCCGCGAGCAGTTCTTC | CASSWDAAGVREQFF
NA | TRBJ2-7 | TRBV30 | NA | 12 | TGTGCCTGGAGTGTAGTCTTGGGGGGGCAGTACTTC | CAWSVVLGGQYF
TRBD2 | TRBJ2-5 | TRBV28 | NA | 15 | TGTGCCAGCAGTTTAGGAAGCGGGAGGGCGGAGACCCAGTACTTC | CASSLGSGRAETQYF
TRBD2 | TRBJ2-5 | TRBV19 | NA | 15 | TGTGCCAGTAGTTTAACTAGCGGGATGGGAGAGACCCAGTACTTC | CASSLTSGMGETQYF
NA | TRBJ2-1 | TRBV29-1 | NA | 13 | TGCAGCGTTGAACCCCTAGTAAACAATGAGCAGTTCTTC | CSVEPLVNNEQFF
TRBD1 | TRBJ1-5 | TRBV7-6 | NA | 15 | TGTGCCAGCAGCCTGGACAGGGGGAACGATCAGCCCCAGCATTTT | CASSLDRGNDQPQHF
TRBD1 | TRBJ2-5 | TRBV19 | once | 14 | TGTGCCAGTACCGGACAGGGGGCGTCAGAGACCCAGTACTTC | CASTGQGASETQYF
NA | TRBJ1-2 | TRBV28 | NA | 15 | TGTGCCAGCAGTTTGCTGAGGGCGCCGTCGGTGGACTACACCTTC | CASSLLRAPSVDYTF
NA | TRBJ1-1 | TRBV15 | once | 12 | TGTGCCACCTCCCCCCAGAACACTGAAGCTTTCTTT | CATSPQNTEAFF
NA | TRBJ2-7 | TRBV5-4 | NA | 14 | TGTGCCAGCAGCTTGGTTCCGGGAGTGGGCGAGCAGTACTTC | CASSLVPGVGEQYF
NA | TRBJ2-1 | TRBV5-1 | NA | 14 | TGCGCCAGCAGCTTGGATCCAGTCTACAATGAGCAGTTCTTC | CASSLDPVYNEQFF
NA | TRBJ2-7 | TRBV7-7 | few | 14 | TGTGCTAGCAGCTTAGCGCAGGGACTCTACGAGCAGTACTTC | CASSLAQGLYEQYF
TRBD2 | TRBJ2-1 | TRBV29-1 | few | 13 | TGCAGCGTAGCGGGATTCACTTACAATGAGCAGTTCTTC | CSVAGFTYNEQFF
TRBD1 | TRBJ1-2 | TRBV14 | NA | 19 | TGTGCCAGCAGCCAAGAAGTCCGGGACAGTTGGGTCCCGGACTATGGCTACACCTTC | CASSQEVRDSWVPDYGYTF
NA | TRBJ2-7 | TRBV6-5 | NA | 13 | TGTGCCAGCAGTTACTCAGACAGGAACGAGCAGTACTTC | CASSYSDRNEQYF
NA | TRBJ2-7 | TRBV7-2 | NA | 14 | TGTGCCAGCAGCTTAGCGAGGCGGGGCGACGAGCAGTACTTC | CASSLARRGDEQYF
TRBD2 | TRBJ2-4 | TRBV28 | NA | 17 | TGTGCCAGCAGCCCCATGGGGGGAGGGGTGGCCAAAAACATTCAGTACTTC | CASSPMGGGVAKNIQYF
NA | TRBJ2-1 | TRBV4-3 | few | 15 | TGCGCCAGCAGCCAAGAGCCAGGGGGGTACAATGAGCAGTTCTTC | CASSQEPGGYNEQFF
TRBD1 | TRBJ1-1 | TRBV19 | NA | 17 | TGTGCCAGTAGTATTACAGGGCGACAGGGTCACGGCACTGAAGCTTTCTTT | CASSITGRQGHGTEAFF
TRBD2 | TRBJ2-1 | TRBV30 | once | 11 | TGTGCCTGGAGACCGGGACTAGCGCTGTTCTTC | CAWRPGLALFF
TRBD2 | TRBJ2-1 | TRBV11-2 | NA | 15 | TGTGCCAGCAACACGGTAGCGGGAGATTCTAATGAGCAGTTCTTC | CASNTVAGDSNEQFF
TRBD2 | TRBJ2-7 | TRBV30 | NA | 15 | TGTGCCTGGAGCAGTCCGGGACTAGCCCTCTACGAGCAGTACTTC | CAWSSPGLALYEQYF
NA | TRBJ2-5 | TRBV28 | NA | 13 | TGTGCCAGCAGTTCAGGACAATGGGAGACCCAGTACTTC | CASSSGQWETQYF
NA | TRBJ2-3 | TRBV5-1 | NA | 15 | TGCGCCAGCAGCCTCGGCTCAGCGGTAACAGATACGCAGTATTTT | CASSLGSAVTDTQYF
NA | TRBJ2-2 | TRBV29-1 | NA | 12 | TGCAGCGTTGAAAGGGGCACCGGGGAGCTGTTTTTT | CSVERGTGELFF
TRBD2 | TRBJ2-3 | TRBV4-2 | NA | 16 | TGTGCCAGCAGCCCGGGACTAGCGGAGGGCACAGATACGCAGTATTTT | CASSPGLAEGTDTQYF
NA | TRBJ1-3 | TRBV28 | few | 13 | TGTGCCAGCAGGAGCGACGGCAGAAACACCATATATTTT | CASRSDGRNTIYF
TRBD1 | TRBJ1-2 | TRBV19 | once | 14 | TGTGCCAGTAGTACCCGACAGGGAGGCTATGGCTACACCTTC | CASSTRQGGYGYTF
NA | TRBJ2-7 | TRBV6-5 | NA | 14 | TGTGCCAGCGGGACCGACAGGCGCTCCTACGAGCAGTACTTC | CASGTDRRSYEQYF